A single T cell receptor beta chain is shown here with its context. This CDR3 is 16 amino acids long. Trimming cost V 0 bases and J 6 bases; bases outside gene matches: 3. Germline V gives CDR1 MGHRA, CDR2 YSYEKL. Method: immunoSEQ multiplex PCR; TCRdb's copy keeps in-frame clones and lacks some. The data show roughly 92,000 clones, with roughly 95% seen just once and almost 0.35% held by the top ten. These data belong to a study of technical replicates of blood from a handful of donors. Source material: T cells isolated from PBMCs. This TCR came from a human donor in good health. This chain connects TRBV4-1 to TRBJ2-3; 13 positions match TRBD2. This CDR3 reads CASSQELAGGVDTQYF. CDR3 DNA: TGCGCCAGCAGCCAAGAACTAGCGGGAGGGGTTGATACGCAGTATTTT.